Listed here are 23 T cell receptor beta chains from one sample, sequenced in a study of CD8 T cells in ankylosing spondylitis. MiXCR was run by TCRdb on the 5' RACE reads, yielding one entry per CDR3 protein. The sample carries approximately 180,000 distinct CDR3 sequences, about 20% recorded once. Specimen: blood, either unsorted or a sorted T cell fraction (not recorded which). Receptors originate from a male donor between 5 and 35 years old with ankylosing spondylitis or in good health (not recorded which).

There are many counts of this clonotype. The chain recombines TRBV15 with TRBJ2-1, with D unresolved. This CDR3 is 14 amino acids long. The germline gives CDR1 LNHNV, CDR2 YYDKDF (reference sequence). Trimming took 4 bases from V and 5 from J, leaving 12 bases between them. The CDR3 nucleotides are TGTGCCACCAGCATACTCCTCTCAAACAATGAGCAGTTCTTC. Protein product: CATSILLSNNEQFF. The whole variable domain, remainder taken from reference TRBV15 and TRBJ2-1, is DAMVIQNPRYQVTQFGKPVTLSCSQTLNHNVMYWYQQKSSQAPKLLFHYYDKDFNNEADTPDNFQSRRPNTSFCFLDIRSPGLGDTAMYLCATSILLSNNEQFFGPGTRLTVL.

This clonotype has a count of ten or more. This chain joins TRBV6-5 and TRBJ2-3, with D uncertain. CDR1 and CDR2 from the germline V gene are MNHEY and SVGAGI. The length of the CDR3 is 15 residues. V lost 0 bases and J lost 0, with 7 bases in between. For the CDR3, the DNA is TGTGCCAGCAGTTACTCGTGGCAGAGCACAGATACGCAGTATTTT. Protein: CASSYSWQSTDTQYF.

The sample holds many counts of this clonotype. V is TRBV12-3 or TRBV12-4 and J is TRBJ1-6, with no clear D. The CDR3 has 13 amino acids. V was cut by 4 bases and J by 6 bases, with 7 bases left in between. The CDR3 region has the DNA TGTGCCAGCAGTTCGGGGATTAATTCACCCCTCCACTTT. Translating gives CASSSGINSPLHF.

There are many counts of this clonotype. The chain employs TRBV18 and TRBJ2-3; D gene unclear. Germline CDR1 is KGHSH and CDR2 is LQKENI. CDR3 size: 12 residues. V was pared by 3 bases and J by 2 bases, with 3 bases between. The CDR3 sequence: CASSPATDTQYF. DNA of the CDR3: TGTGCCAGCTCACCTGCCACAGATACGCAGTATTTT.

This clonotype was seen ten or more times. The chain carries TRBV12-3 or TRBV12-4 and TRBJ1-2; D is unclear. Trimming stripped 4 bases from V and 8 bases from J, with 14 bases between. The length of the CDR3 is 13 residues. CDR3 in amino acids: CASSSLMGDGYTF. The CDR3 coding sequence is TGTGCCAGCAGTTCCCTCATGGGTGACGGCTACACCTTC.

This clonotype was observed a handful of times. V is TRBV5-1 and J is TRBJ2-3; D gene uncertain. The CDR3 covers 14 residues. V lost 4 bases and J lost 0, with 9 bases in between. Germline CDR1 and CDR2: SGHRS and YFSETQ. CDR3 sequence: CASSPGASTDTQYF. The CDR3 nucleotides read TGCGCCAGCAGCCCTGGCGCGAGCACAGATACGCAGTATTTT.

This clonotype came up many times. This rearrangement joins TRBV4-1 to TRBJ2-2, with D possibly TRBD1 on 5 matching bases. The germline V and J ends were trimmed by 0 bases and 7 bases, with 12 bases remaining between them. From germline, CDR1 is MGHRA and CDR2 YSYEKL. The CDR3 is 15 amino acids. CDR3 sequence reads: CASSQDGAGLGELFF. CDR3 DNA sequence: TGCGCCAGCAGCCAAGATGGGGCAGGGCTCGGGGAGCTGTTTTTT.

This clonotype was found a few times. The chain uses TRBV20-1 and TRBJ2-3; 9 positions match TRBD2. The CDR3 is 15 amino acids. Germline V gene data show CDR1 as DFQATT and CDR2 as SNEGSKA (reference sequence). V lost 6 bases and J lost 3; bases outside the gene matches: 10. For the CDR3, the DNA is TGCAGTGCGCCGACTAGCGGCGTGGTAACAGATACGCAGTATTTT. This encodes CSAPTSGVVTDTQYF.

This clonotype came up many times. J is TRBJ2-1 and V is TRBV2; tentative D call: TRBD2 (6 bases). The CDR3 sequence is 12 residues long. Germline V lookup: CDR1 SNHLY, CDR2 FYNNEI. Trimming pared 5 bases from V and 15 bases from J, leaving 17 bases between. In DNA form, the CDR3 reads TGTGCCAGCAGTCCTAGGGAGGACCGCCCGTTCTTC. This encodes CASSPREDRPFF.

This clonotype was counted at least ten times. The chain links TRBV7-2 to TRBJ1-4, with D hard to call. Trimming removed 5 bases from V and 4 bases from J, with 14 bases in between. Germline values: CDR1 SGHTA, CDR2 FQGNSA. The CDR3 has 15 residues. The CDR3 spells CASSRQGGFNEKLFF. CDR3 DNA: TGTGCCAGCAGCCGTCAAGGCGGCTTTAATGAAAAACTGTTTTTT. Variable domain in full (rest from reference TRBV7-2 and TRBJ1-4): GAGVSQSPSNKVTEKGKDVELRCDPISGHTALYWYRQSLGQGLEFLIYFQGNSAPDKSGLPSDRFSAERTGGSVSTLTIQRTQQEDSAVYLCASSRQGGFNEKLFFGSGTQLSVL.

This clonotype was detected many times. The chain combines TRBV12-3 or TRBV12-4 with TRBJ2-7; 9 positions agree with TRBD2. Trimming at V came to 6 bases and at J to 3 bases, leaving 12 bases not matched to a gene. CDR3 length: 16 residues. CDR3 in amino acids: CASSRGVTSGYYEQYV. CDR3 coding DNA: TGTGCCAGCAGCCGGGGAGTGACTAGCGGATACTACGAGCAGTACGTC.

The chain joins TRBV30 to TRBJ2-1; D tentatively reads TRBD1 or TRBD2 (5 bases each). This CDR3 spans 18 amino acids. Germline-derived CDR1 and CDR2 are GTSNPN and SVGIG (reference sequence). Trimming removed 0 bases from V and 1 base from J, with 19 bases in between. The CDR3 protein is CAWSVWVARDVSYNEQFF. The CDR3 DNA follows: TGTGCCTGGAGTGTATGGGTGGCGAGGGACGTTTCCTACAATGAGCAGTTCTTC.

This clonotype has a count of ten or more. The V and J genes are TRBV6-5 and TRBJ2-7; 11 positions agree with TRBD1. This CDR3 is 16 amino acids long. The V gene end was trimmed by 1 base and the J gene end by 4 bases; junction bases not matched to a gene: 6. The germline V gene has CDR1 MNHEY and CDR2 SVGAGI. The DNA for the CDR3 is TGTGCCAGCAGTTACTACGGGGGACAGGGGGAGTACGAGCAGTACTTC. Residues: CASSYYGGQGEYEQYF.

In this sample, this clonotype turned up many times. The rearrangement links TRBV29-1 to TRBJ2-7; TRBD2 aligns across 9 bases. Unmatched junction bases numbered 3, after V lost 3 bases and J lost 3 bases. The CDR3 spans 13 residues. Germline V gene lookup returns CDR1 SQVTM and CDR2 ANQGSEA. CDR3 sequence reads: CSVDLAGSYEQYF. The CDR3 DNA reads TGCAGCGTTGACCTAGCGGGGAGCTACGAGCAGTACTTC.

The chain has TRBV28 and TRBJ2-5; 8 bases match TRBD2. The CDR3 is made up of 17 amino acids. Germline V lookup: CDR1 MDHEN, CDR2 SYDVKM. V trimming: 4 bases; J trimming: 0 bases; junction bases outside the gene matches: 10. The DNA of the CDR3 is TGTGCCAGCAGTTCAGCGGGGGTGGACAAGTACCAAGAGACCCAGTACTTC. This gives the protein CASSSAGVDKYQETQYF.

This chain uses TRBV20-1 with TRBJ2-7; 8 nucleotides agree with TRBD2. This CDR3 comprises 13 residues. After removal of 5 bases from V and 2 bases from J, the junction contained 5 bases not matched to a gene. Germline V gives CDR1 DFQATT, CDR2 SNEGSKA (reference sequence). The DNA for the CDR3 is TGCAGTGCTTGGACTAGCCGGACCTACGAGCAGTACTTC. Translating gives CSAWTSRTYEQYF.

The V gene is TRBV28, the J gene TRBJ2-7; D is undetermined. The V end lost 6 bases, the J end lost 6 bases, and 9 bases lay between the germline ends. CDR1 and CDR2 (germline): MDHEN, SYDVKM. CDR3 size: 11 residues. CDR3 in amino acids: CASRYTGEQYF. In DNA form, the CDR3 reads TGTGCCAGCAGATACACGGGCGAGCAGTACTTC.

This clonotype was seen many times. V and J are TRBV12-3 or TRBV12-4 and TRBJ1-2; TRBD1 might be the D (6 bases). V dropped 6 bases and J dropped 2 bases, with 10 bases sitting between them. This CDR3 has 13 residues. The CDR3 loop reads CASRGTGNYGYTF. As DNA, the CDR3 is TGTGCCAGCAGGGGCACAGGGAACTATGGCTACACCTTC.

This clonotype has at least ten counts. The chain links TRBV29-1 to TRBJ2-3; D perhaps matches TRBD1 (6 bases). The length of the CDR3 is 14 residues. V was trimmed by 5 bases and J by 0 bases, leaving 12 bases between them. Germline V CDR1 and CDR2: SQVTM, ANQGSEA. The CDR3 coding sequence is TGCAGCGTTCTTCAGGGGCCGAGCACAGATACGCAGTATTTT. The encoded protein is CSVLQGPSTDTQYF.

In its sample, this clonotype was seen many times. The CDR3 DNA is TGCGCCAGCAGCCGTATCTGGAATGAGCAGTTCTTC. Amino acids: CASSRIWNEQFF. The chain carries TRBV5-1 and TRBJ2-1, with D unclear. Germline V gives CDR1 SGHRS, CDR2 YFSETQ. Deletions cut 4 bases from V and 7 bases from J, with 9 bases between. The CDR3 totals 12 residues.

This clonotype was counted many times. V is TRBV12-3 or TRBV12-4 and J is TRBJ1-2; 8 bases fit TRBD1. The CDR3 covers 15 residues. V was pared by 2 bases and J by 8 bases, with 10 bases of the junction left unmatched. The CDR3 protein is CASSLRGQGAWGYTF. Here the CDR3 DNA reads TGTGCCAGCAGTTTACGAGGGCAGGGGGCGTGGGGCTACACCTTC.

This clonotype came up many times. This chain joins TRBV4-3 and TRBJ2-3; 7 positions match TRBD2. Germline assignment: CDR1 LGHNA and CDR2 YSLEER. There are 16 residues in the CDR3. The junction had 8 bases not matched to a gene; V was cut back by 0 bases and J by 5 bases. CDR3 sequence: CASSQDRGTNLDTQYF. CDR3 in DNA: TGCGCCAGCAGCCAAGATCGGGGGACTAACCTAGATACGCAGTATTTT.

The chain uses TRBV7-9 and TRBJ2-7, with TRBD1 as a possible D gene (6 bases). The germline CDR1 and CDR2 sequences are SEHNR and FQNEAQ (reference sequence). The germline V and J ends were trimmed by 4 bases and 7 bases, with 17 bases remaining between them. The CDR3 contains 14 residues. This CDR3 reads CASSYSAGVGEQYV. CDR3 DNA: TGTGCCAGCAGCTATTCCGCAGGGGTGGGGGAGCAGTACGTC.